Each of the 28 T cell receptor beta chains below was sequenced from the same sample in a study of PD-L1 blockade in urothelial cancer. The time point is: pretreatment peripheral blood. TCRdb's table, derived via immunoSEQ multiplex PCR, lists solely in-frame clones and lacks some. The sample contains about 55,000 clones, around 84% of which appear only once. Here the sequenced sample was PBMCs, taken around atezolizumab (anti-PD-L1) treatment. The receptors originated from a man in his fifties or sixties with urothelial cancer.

Here the CDR3 reads CASRLSSYWQETQYF. DNA of the CDR3: TGTGCCAGCAGACTGTCCTCTTACTGGCAAGAGACCCAGTACTTC. The chain links TRBV27 to TRBJ2-5; D not resolved. CDR1 MNHEY and CDR2 SMNVEV come from the germline V gene (reference sequence). This CDR3 contains 15 residues. V lost 6 bases, J lost 2 bases, and 16 bases lay in between.

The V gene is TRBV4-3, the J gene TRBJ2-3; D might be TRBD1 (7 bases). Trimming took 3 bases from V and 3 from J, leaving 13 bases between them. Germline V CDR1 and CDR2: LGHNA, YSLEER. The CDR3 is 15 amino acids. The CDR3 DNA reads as TGCGCCAGCAGCCAGGAGGGGGCGAAAACAGATACGCAGTATTTT. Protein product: CASSQEGAKTDTQYF.

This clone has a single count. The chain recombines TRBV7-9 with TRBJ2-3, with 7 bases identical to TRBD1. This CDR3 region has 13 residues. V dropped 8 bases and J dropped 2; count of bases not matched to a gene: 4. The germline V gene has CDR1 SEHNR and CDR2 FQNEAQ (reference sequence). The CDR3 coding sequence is TGTGCCAGCGAGCAGGGGGTCACAGATACGCAGTATTTT. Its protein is CASEQGVTDTQYF.

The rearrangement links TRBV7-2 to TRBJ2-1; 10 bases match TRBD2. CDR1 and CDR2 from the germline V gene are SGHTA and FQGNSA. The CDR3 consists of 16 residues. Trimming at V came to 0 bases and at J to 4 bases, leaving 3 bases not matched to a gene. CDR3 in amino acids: CASSLAGTSAYNEQFF. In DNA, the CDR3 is TGTGCCAGCAGCTTAGCCGGGACTAGCGCTTACAATGAGCAGTTCTTC.

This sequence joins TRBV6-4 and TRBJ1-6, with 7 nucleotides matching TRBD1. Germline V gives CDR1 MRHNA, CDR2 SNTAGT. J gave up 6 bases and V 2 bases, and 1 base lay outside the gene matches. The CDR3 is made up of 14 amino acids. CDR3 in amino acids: CASSDRQGNSPLHF. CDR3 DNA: TGTGCCAGCAGTGACAGACAGGGTAATTCACCCCTCCACTTT.

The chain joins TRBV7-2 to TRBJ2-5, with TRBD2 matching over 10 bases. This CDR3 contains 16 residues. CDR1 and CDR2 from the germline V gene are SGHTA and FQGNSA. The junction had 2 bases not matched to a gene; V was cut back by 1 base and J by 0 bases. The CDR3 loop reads CASSLGSGRNQETQYF. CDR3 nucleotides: TGTGCCAGCAGCTTAGGTAGCGGGAGGAACCAAGAGACCCAGTACTTC.

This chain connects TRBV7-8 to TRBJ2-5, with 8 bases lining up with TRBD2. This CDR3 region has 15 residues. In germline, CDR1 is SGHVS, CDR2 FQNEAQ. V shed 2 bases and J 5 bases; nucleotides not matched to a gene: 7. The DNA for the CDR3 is TGTGCCAGCAGCTTACTGGCGGGAGGAGGGGAGACCCAGTACTTC. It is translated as CASSLLAGGGETQYF.

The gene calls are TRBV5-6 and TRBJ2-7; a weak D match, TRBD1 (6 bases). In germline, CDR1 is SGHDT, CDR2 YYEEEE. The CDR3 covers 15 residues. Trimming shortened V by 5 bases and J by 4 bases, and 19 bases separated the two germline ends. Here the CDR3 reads CASRQGEKLKYEQYF. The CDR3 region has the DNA TGTGCCAGCAGACAGGGAGAGAAACTAAAATACGAGCAGTACTTC. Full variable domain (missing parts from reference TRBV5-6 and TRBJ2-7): DAGVTQSPTHLIKTRGQQVTLRCSPKSGHDTVSWYQQALGQGPQFIFQYYEEEERQRGNFPDRFSGHQFPNYSSELNVNALLLGDSALYLCASRQGEKLKYEQYFGPGTRLTVT.

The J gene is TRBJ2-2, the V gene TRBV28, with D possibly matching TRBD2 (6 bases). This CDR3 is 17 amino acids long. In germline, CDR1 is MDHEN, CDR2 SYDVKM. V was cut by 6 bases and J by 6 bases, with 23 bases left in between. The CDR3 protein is CASSNFGLAEGPGELFF. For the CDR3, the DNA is TGTGCCAGCAGCAATTTCGGGTTAGCGGAAGGTCCCGGGGAGCTGTTTTTT.

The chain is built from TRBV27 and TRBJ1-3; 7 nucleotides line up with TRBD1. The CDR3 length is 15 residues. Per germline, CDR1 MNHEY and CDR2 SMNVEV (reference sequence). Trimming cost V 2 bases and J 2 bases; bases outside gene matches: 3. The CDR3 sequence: CASSLEGAPGNTIYF. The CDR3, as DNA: TGTGCCAGCAGTTTAGAGGGGGCCCCTGGAAACACCATATATTTT.

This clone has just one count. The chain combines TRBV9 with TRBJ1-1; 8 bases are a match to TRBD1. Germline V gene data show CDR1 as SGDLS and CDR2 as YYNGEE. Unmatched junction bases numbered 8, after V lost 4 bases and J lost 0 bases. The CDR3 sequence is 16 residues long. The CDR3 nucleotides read TGTGCCAGCAGCTCCCGGGGACAGGCTGTGAACACTGAAGCTTTCTTT. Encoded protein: CASSSRGQAVNTEAFF.

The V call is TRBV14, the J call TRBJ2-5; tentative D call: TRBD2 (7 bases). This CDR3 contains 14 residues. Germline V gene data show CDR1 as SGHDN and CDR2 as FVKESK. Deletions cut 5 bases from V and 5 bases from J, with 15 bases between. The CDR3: CASSTGGSMETQYF. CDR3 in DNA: TGTGCCAGCAGCACGGGGGGCTCGATGGAGACCCAGTACTTC.

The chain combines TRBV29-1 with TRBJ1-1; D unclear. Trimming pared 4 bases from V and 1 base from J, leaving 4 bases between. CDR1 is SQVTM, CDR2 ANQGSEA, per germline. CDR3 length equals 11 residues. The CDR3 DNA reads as TGCAGCGTTGGTAAGAACACTGAAGCTTTCTTT. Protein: CSVGKNTEAFF.

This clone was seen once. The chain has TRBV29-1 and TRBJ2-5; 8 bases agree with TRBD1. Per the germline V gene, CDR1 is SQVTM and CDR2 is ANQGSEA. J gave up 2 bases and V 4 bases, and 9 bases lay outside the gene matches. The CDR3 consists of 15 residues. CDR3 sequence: CSVVGQGIRQETQYF. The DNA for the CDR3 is TGCAGCGTTGTTGGACAGGGAATAAGGCAAGAGACCCAGTACTTC.

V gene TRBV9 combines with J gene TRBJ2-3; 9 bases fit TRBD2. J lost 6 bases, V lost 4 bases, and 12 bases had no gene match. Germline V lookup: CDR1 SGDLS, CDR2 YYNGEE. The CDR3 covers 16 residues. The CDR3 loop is CASSPRWTSALDTQYF. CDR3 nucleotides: TGTGCCAGCAGCCCACGATGGACTAGCGCCCTGGATACGCAGTATTTT.

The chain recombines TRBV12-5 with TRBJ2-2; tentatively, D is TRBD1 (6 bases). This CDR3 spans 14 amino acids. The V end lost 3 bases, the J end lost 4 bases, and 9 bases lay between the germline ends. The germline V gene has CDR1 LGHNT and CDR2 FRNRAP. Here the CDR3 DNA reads TGTGCTAGTGGTTTTTTGGGGGCCACCGGGGAGCTGTTTTTT. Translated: CASGFLGATGELFF. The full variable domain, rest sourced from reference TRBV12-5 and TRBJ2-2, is DARVTQTPRHKVTEMGQEVTMRCQPILGHNTVFWYRQTMMQGLELLAYFRNRAPLDDSGMPKDRFSAEMPDATLATLKIQPSEPRDSAVYFCASGFLGATGELFFGEGSRLTVL.

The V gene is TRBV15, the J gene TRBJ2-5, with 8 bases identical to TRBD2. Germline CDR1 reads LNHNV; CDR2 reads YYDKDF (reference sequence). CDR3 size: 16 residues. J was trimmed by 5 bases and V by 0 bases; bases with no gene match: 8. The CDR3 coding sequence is TGTGCCACCAGCAGAGATCCGGCGGGGGGCCAGGAGACCCAGTACTTC. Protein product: CATSRDPAGGQETQYF.

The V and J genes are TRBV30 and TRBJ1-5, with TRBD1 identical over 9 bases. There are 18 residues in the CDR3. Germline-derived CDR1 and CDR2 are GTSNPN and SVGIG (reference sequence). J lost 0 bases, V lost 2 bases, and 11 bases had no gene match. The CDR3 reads CAWSHAGQGGISNQPQHF. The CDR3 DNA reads TGTGCCTGGAGTCACGCGGGACAGGGAGGGATTAGCAATCAGCCCCAGCATTTT.

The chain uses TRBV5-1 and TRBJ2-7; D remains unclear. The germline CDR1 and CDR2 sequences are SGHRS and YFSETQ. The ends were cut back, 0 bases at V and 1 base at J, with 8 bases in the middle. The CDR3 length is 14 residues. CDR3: CASSLEALSYEQYF. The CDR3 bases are TGCGCCAGCAGCTTGGAAGCGCTTTCCTACGAGCAGTACTTC. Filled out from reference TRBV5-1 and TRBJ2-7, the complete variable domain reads KAGVTQTPRYLIKTRGQQVTLSCSPISGHRSVSWYQQTPGQGLQFLFEYFSETQRNKGNFPGRFSGRQFSNSRSEMNVSTLELGDSALYLCASSLEALSYEQYFGPGTRLTVT.

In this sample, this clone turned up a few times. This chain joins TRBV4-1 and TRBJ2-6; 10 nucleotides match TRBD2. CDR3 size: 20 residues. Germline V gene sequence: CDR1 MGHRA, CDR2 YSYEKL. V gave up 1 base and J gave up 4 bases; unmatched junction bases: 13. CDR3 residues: CASSQVVSAGGPSGANVLTF. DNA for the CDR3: TGCGCCAGCAGCCAAGTTGTCTCAGCGGGAGGGCCCTCCGGGGCCAACGTCCTGACTTTC.

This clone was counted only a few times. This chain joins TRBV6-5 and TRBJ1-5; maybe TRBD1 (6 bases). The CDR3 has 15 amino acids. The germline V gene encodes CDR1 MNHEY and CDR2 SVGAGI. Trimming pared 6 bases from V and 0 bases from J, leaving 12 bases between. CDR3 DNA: TGTGCCAGCAGACCGACAGGAGATAGCAATCAGCCCCAGCATTTT. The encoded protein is CASRPTGDSNQPQHF.

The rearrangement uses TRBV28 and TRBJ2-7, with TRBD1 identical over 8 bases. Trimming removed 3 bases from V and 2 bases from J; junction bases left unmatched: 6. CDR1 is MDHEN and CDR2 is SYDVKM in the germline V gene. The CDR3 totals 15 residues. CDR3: CASSFHGQGTYEQYF. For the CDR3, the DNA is TGTGCCAGCAGTTTCCATGGACAGGGAACCTACGAGCAGTACTTC.

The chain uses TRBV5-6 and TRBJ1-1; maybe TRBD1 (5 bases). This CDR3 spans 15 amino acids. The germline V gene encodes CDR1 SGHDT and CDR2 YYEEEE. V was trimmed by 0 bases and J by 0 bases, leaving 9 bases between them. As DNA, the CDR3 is TGTGCCAGCAGCTTGGGGTCCAGGGTGAACACTGAAGCTTTCTTT. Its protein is CASSLGSRVNTEAFF.

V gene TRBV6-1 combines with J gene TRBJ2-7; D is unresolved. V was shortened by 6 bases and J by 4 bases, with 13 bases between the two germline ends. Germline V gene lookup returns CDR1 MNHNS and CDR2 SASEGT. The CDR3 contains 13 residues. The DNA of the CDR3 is TGTGCCAGCAGGTTTGATCCGGTATACGAGCAGTACTTC. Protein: CASRFDPVYEQYF.

CDR3 residues: CASSFLSGTDQETQYF. The CDR3 nucleotides read TGTGCCAGCAGTTTCCTTAGCGGGACCGACCAAGAGACCCAGTACTTC. This sequence joins TRBV6-5 and TRBJ2-5, with 8 bases identical to TRBD2. The V gene end was trimmed by 4 bases and the J gene end by 0 bases; junction bases not matched to a gene: 7. The CDR3 totals 16 residues. Germline V gene data show CDR1 as MNHEY and CDR2 as SVGAGI.

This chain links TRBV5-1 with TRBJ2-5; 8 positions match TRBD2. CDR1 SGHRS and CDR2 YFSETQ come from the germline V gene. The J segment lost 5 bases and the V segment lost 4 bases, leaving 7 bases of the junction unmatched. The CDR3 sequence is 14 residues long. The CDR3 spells CASSGSGSVETQYF. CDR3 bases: TGCGCCAGCAGCGGGAGCGGGAGTGTGGAGACCCAGTACTTC.

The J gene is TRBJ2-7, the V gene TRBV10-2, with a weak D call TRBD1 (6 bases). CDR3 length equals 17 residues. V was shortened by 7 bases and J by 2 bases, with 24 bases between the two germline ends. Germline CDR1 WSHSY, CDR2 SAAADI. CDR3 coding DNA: TGCGCCAGCATCACGCGGAAGAGAAGGACAGCAACCTACGAGCAGTACTTC. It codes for CASITRKRRTATYEQYF.

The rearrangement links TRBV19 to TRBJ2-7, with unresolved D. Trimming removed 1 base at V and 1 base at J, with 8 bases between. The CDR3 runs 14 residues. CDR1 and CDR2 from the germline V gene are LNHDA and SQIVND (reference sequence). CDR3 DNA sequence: TGTGCCAGTAGTATAGCCCCCAGTTCCTACGAGCAGTACTTC. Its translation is CASSIAPSSYEQYF.